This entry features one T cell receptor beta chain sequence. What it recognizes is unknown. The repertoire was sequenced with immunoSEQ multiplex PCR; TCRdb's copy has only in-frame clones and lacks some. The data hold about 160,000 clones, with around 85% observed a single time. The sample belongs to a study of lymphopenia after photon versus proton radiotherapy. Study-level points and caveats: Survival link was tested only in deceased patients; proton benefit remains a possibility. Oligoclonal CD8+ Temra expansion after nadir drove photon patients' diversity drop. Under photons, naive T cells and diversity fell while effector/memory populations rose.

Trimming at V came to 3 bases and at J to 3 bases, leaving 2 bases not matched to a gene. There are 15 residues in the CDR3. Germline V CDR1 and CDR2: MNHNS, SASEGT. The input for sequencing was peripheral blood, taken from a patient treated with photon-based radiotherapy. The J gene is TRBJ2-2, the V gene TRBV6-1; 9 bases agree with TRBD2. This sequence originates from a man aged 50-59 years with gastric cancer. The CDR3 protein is CASSETSGYTGELFF. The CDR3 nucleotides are TGTGCCAGCAGTGAGACTAGCGGATACACCGGGGAGCTGTTTTTT.